This TCR beta chain was documented in a study of Graves' ophthalmopathy and Graves' hyperthyroidism. On the study more broadly: Being free of ophthalmopathy for 18 months of follow-up defined stable hyperthyroidism.

Patients were left out if they had other autoimmune diseases, uncontrolled infections, pregnancy or lactation. The sequenced template was RNA, covering the TCR beta CDR3 region. Scientists carried out first-round RT-PCR using HTBI primers and then a second-round multiplex PCR. Each CDR3 protein gets one entry after TCRdb re-called the multiplex PCR reads with MiXCR. The sample lists roughly 1.1 million distinct CDR3 sequences, 35% to 40% occurring once. This clonotype showed up many times. The CDR3 spans 13 residues. V was cut by 1 base and J by 10 bases, with 13 bases left in between. CDR1 is SNHLY and CDR2 is FYNNEI in the germline V gene.

Sequencing was carried out using peripheral blood or thyroid tissue (not recorded which). The chain is built from TRBV2 and TRBJ1-1; D is uncertain. The origin of this receptor is an adult man with Graves' hyperthyroidism. The CDR3 DNA reads TGTGCCAGCAGTGAAGGACGGCTTATTGGAGCTTTCTTT. It codes for CASSEGRLIGAFF.